The rows below give T cell receptor beta chains drawn from one sample of a study of early T cells in non-severe SARS-CoV-2 infection. MiXCR was run by TCRdb on the 5' RACE reads, yielding one entry per CDR3 protein. The data show some 87,000 distinct CDR3 sequences, roughly an eighth seen once. Sequencing was carried out using whole blood. Receptors were obtained from an adult who was a healthcare worker with PCR-confirmed SARS-CoV-2 infection or an uninfected control (not recorded which). CDR3s include the opening cysteine and the closing phenylalanine or tryptophan. The order of the fields is V gene, J gene, D gene, clone size, CDR3 protein, CDR3 DNA. The D gene is left open where the match is weak. Not all rows give a size; the values are once, few, many and, for expanded clones, a class.

v_call: TRBV20-1; j_call: TRBJ2-1; d_call: TRBD2; clone_size: -; cdr3_aa: CSAQDSGGTSYNEQFF; cdr3_nt: TGCAGTGCCCAGGATAGCGGGGGTACTTCCTACAATGAGCAGTTCTTC
v_call: TRBV2; j_call: TRBJ2-1; d_call: -; clone_size: few; cdr3_aa: CASLRGQYNEQFF; cdr3_nt: TGTGCCAGTCTTCGAGGACAGTACAATGAGCAGTTCTTC
v_call: TRBV7-2; j_call: TRBJ2-7; d_call: -; clone_size: -; cdr3_aa: CASSQSRTWTNYEQYF; cdr3_nt: TGTGCCAGCAGCCAGTCTCGGACTTGGACGAATTACGAGCAGTACTTC
v_call: TRBV29-1; j_call: TRBJ2-1; d_call: -; clone_size: few; cdr3_aa: CSVFRQSNEQFF; cdr3_nt: TGCAGCGTTTTTCGACAAAGCAATGAGCAGTTCTTC
v_call: TRBV5-5; j_call: TRBJ2-5; d_call: -; clone_size: few; cdr3_aa: CASSPRTKETQYF; cdr3_nt: TGTGCCAGCAGCCCCCGGACCAAAGAGACCCAGTACTTC
v_call: TRBV7-9; j_call: TRBJ2-1; d_call: -; clone_size: -; cdr3_aa: CASSLNPSRPPPFF; cdr3_nt: TGTGCCAGCAGCTTAAACCCCTCAAGGCCCCCGCCGTTCTTC
v_call: TRBV20-1; j_call: TRBJ1-4; d_call: -; clone_size: -; cdr3_aa: CSAPGPGGEKLFF; cdr3_nt: TGCAGTGCCCCCGGCCCGGGCGGTGAAAAACTGTTTTTT
v_call: TRBV5-1; j_call: TRBJ2-3; d_call: -; clone_size: few; cdr3_aa: CASSLGGLRSRSDTQYF; cdr3_nt: TGCGCCAGCAGCTTGGGAGGTTTGAGGTCTAGGTCAGATACGCAGTATTTT
v_call: TRBV30; j_call: TRBJ2-1; d_call: -; clone_size: few; cdr3_aa: CAWSVGARGHEQFF; cdr3_nt: TGTGCCTGGAGTGTTGGTGCTCGGGGACATGAGCAGTTCTTC
v_call: TRBV7-6; j_call: TRBJ1-5; d_call: TRBD1; clone_size: many; cdr3_aa: CASSQGGGGQPQHF; cdr3_nt: TGTGCCAGCAGCCAAGGAGGGGGCGGGCAGCCCCAGCATTTT
v_call: TRBV6-5; j_call: TRBJ2-3; d_call: -; clone_size: many; cdr3_aa: CASSYSRGYTDTQYF; cdr3_nt: TGTGCCAGCAGTTACTCCCGGGGATACACAGATACGCAGTATTTT
v_call: TRBV15; j_call: TRBJ1-5; d_call: -; clone_size: many; cdr3_aa: CATSREGLLIPNQPQHF; cdr3_nt: TGTGCCACCAGCAGAGAGGGACTCCTTATCCCCAATCAGCCCCAGCATTTT
v_call: TRBV20-1; j_call: TRBJ2-1; d_call: TRBD2; clone_size: few; cdr3_aa: CSASPLAGGYNEQFF; cdr3_nt: TGCAGTGCTAGCCCCCTAGCGGGGGGCTACAATGAGCAGTTCTTC
v_call: TRBV21-1; j_call: TRBJ1-5; d_call: -; clone_size: many; cdr3_aa: CASSRTGTNQPQHF; cdr3_nt: TGTGCCAGCAGCAGGACAGGGACCAATCAGCCCCAGCATTTT
v_call: TRBV18; j_call: TRBJ1-6; d_call: -; clone_size: -; cdr3_aa: CASSLFNRQINSPLNF; cdr3_nt: TGTGCCAGCTCACTATTCAACCGACAGATTAATTCACCCCTCAACTTT
v_call: TRBV6-5; j_call: TRBJ1-2; d_call: -; clone_size: many; cdr3_aa: CASTAGGYGYTF; cdr3_nt: TGTGCCAGCACCGCTGGGGGCTATGGCTACACCTTC
v_call: TRBV11-2; j_call: TRBJ2-3; d_call: TRBD2; clone_size: many; cdr3_aa: CASSVGGAFTDTQYF; cdr3_nt: TGTGCCAGCAGCGTCGGGGGGGCTTTCACAGATACGCAGTATTTT
v_call: TRBV28; j_call: TRBJ1-2; d_call: -; clone_size: few; cdr3_aa: CASRKAPYGYTF; cdr3_nt: TGTGCCAGCAGAAAGGCACCCTATGGCTACACCTTC
v_call: TRBV5-1; j_call: TRBJ2-7; d_call: TRBD2; clone_size: many; cdr3_aa: CASSLQGGTTYEQYF; cdr3_nt: TGCGCCAGCAGCTTGCAGGGAGGGACCACCTACGAGCAGTACTTC
v_call: TRBV6-1; j_call: TRBJ2-1; d_call: -; clone_size: -; cdr3_aa: CASSEARRGEQFF; cdr3_nt: TGTGCCAGCAGTGAAGCTCGGAGGGGTGAGCAGTTCTTC
v_call: TRBV27; j_call: TRBJ1-5; d_call: -; clone_size: many; cdr3_aa: CASSLSNNQPQHF; cdr3_nt: TGTGCCAGCAGTTTATCCAATAATCAGCCCCAGCATTTT
v_call: TRBV5-6; j_call: TRBJ1-2; d_call: -; clone_size: few; cdr3_aa: CASSLDGRYGYTF; cdr3_nt: TGTGCCAGCAGCTTGGATGGGCGCTATGGCTACACCTTC
v_call: TRBV30; j_call: TRBJ1-5; d_call: -; clone_size: many; cdr3_aa: CAWTGGNSNQPQHF; cdr3_nt: TGTGCCTGGACCGGAGGTAATAGCAATCAGCCCCAGCATTTT
v_call: TRBV19; j_call: TRBJ2-3; d_call: -; clone_size: many; cdr3_aa: CASRAGRNTDTQYF; cdr3_nt: TGTGCCAGTAGGGCGGGGCGGAACACAGATACGCAGTATTTT
v_call: TRBV20-1; j_call: TRBJ1-3; d_call: -; clone_size: -; cdr3_aa: CSAGAAGNTIYF; cdr3_nt: TGCAGTGCGGGGGCCGCTGGAAACACCATATATTTT
v_call: TRBV24-1; j_call: TRBJ2-7; d_call: TRBD1; clone_size: many; cdr3_aa: CATSDDRGPCTYEQYF; cdr3_nt: TGTGCCACCAGTGACGACAGGGGGCCCTGCACCTACGAGCAGTACTTC
v_call: TRBV5-1; j_call: TRBJ2-3; d_call: -; clone_size: few; cdr3_aa: CASSHPTDTQYF; cdr3_nt: TGCGCCAGCAGCCACCCCACAGATACGCAGTATTTT
v_call: TRBV19; j_call: TRBJ2-7; d_call: -; clone_size: many; cdr3_aa: CASSISTGPYEQYF; cdr3_nt: TGTGCCAGTAGTATAAGTACAGGGCCCTACGAGCAGTACTTC
v_call: TRBV9; j_call: TRBJ1-5; d_call: -; clone_size: -; cdr3_aa: CASSGTTSGPQHF; cdr3_nt: TGTGCCAGCAGTGGGACTACATCGGGGCCCCAGCATTTT
v_call: TRBV12-5; j_call: TRBJ2-7; d_call: -; clone_size: -; cdr3_aa: CASGHSPTGLGYEQYF; cdr3_nt: TGTGCTAGTGGCCATTCTCCGACAGGCCTTGGGTACGAGCAGTACTTC
v_call: TRBV20-1; j_call: TRBJ1-5; d_call: -; clone_size: many; cdr3_aa: CSAGRNTNQPQHF; cdr3_nt: TGCAGTGCTGGCCGCAATACCAATCAGCCCCAGCATTTT
v_call: TRBV4-3; j_call: TRBJ1-2; d_call: TRBD1; clone_size: few; cdr3_aa: CASSQGLQGARYGYTF; cdr3_nt: TGCGCCAGCAGCCAAGGGCTACAGGGGGCGAGATATGGCTACACCTTC
v_call: TRBV30; j_call: TRBJ1-1; d_call: -; clone_size: many; cdr3_aa: CAWSWSGTEAFF; cdr3_nt: TGTGCCTGGAGTTGGTCTGGCACTGAAGCTTTCTTT
v_call: TRBV9; j_call: TRBJ2-2; d_call: -; clone_size: -; cdr3_aa: CASSVRRSGELFF; cdr3_nt: TGTGCCAGCAGCGTTAGGAGATCCGGGGAGCTGTTTTTT
v_call: TRBV9; j_call: TRBJ1-1; d_call: -; clone_size: many; cdr3_aa: CASARGQDPRNTEAFF; cdr3_nt: TGTGCTTCAGCGCGGGGCCAGGACCCACGGAACACTGAAGCTTTCTTT
v_call: TRBV30; j_call: TRBJ2-7; d_call: -; clone_size: many; cdr3_aa: CAWSVHSGGTYEQYF; cdr3_nt: TGTGCCTGGAGTGTCCACTCTGGAGGGACCTACGAGCAGTACTTC
v_call: TRBV3-1; j_call: TRBJ2-7; d_call: TRBD2; clone_size: -; cdr3_aa: CASSPWEGEQYF; cdr3_nt: TGTGCCAGCAGCCCTTGGGAGGGCGAGCAGTACTTC
v_call: TRBV6-5; j_call: TRBJ1-2; d_call: -; clone_size: -; cdr3_aa: CASSERQTPRYGYTF; cdr3_nt: TGTGCCAGCAGTGAGAGGCAGACCCCTCGCTATGGCTACACCTTC
v_call: TRBV7-9; j_call: TRBJ2-5; d_call: -; clone_size: many; cdr3_aa: CASSGPPLGQETQYF; cdr3_nt: TGTGCCAGCAGTGGGCCTCCCCTGGGGCAAGAGACCCAGTACTTC
v_call: TRBV10-3; j_call: TRBJ2-2; d_call: -; clone_size: many; cdr3_aa: CAISDIGTDTGELFF; cdr3_nt: TGTGCCATCAGTGATATCGGGACGGACACCGGGGAGCTGTTTTTT